These T cell receptor beta chains were read from a single sample in a study of T cells in tumors after PD-1 blockade. Method: immunoSEQ multiplex PCR; TCRdb's copy keeps in-frame clones and lacks some. The sample consists of some 48,000 clones, about four fifths of them appearing once. The sample here was PBMCs, taken before anti-PD-1 treatment. These receptors all come from a human donor with basal cell carcinoma. Both conserved end residues are part of each CDR3. D genes are given only for firm matches. Rows give clone size only sometimes, using once, few, many, or a class for an expanded clone.

size: -
V: TRBV28
D: TRBD2
J: TRBJ2-7
CDR3: CASRTSGRAREQYF
DNA: TGTGCCAGCAGGACTAGCGGGAGGGCGAGGGAGCAGTACTTC

size: -
V: TRBV28
D: -
J: TRBJ2-1
CDR3: CASIAEGEQFF
DNA: TGTGCCAGCATTGCGGAGGGCGAGCAGTTCTTC

size: once
V: TRBV5-6
D: -
J: TRBJ2-3
CDR3: CASSFRGRAYTDTQYF
DNA: TGTGCCAGCAGCTTCAGAGGTCGGGCATACACAGATACGCAGTATTTT

size: -
V: TRBV10-3
D: TRBD1
J: TRBJ2-7
CDR3: CAISDQRQGHEQYF
DNA: TGTGCCATCAGTGATCAGAGACAGGGACACGAGCAGTACTTC

size: -
V: TRBV20-1
D: -
J: TRBJ2-5
CDR3: CSARDGATQYF
DNA: TGCAGTGCTAGAGATGGAGCGACCCAGTACTTC

size: -
V: TRBV28
D: TRBD1
J: TRBJ2-7
CDR3: CASSPRDRGRDEQYF
DNA: TGTGCCAGCAGTCCGCGGGACAGGGGGCGCGACGAGCAGTACTTC

size: -
V: TRBV18
D: TRBD1
J: TRBJ1-4
CDR3: CASSSGVGQGAGDEKLFF
DNA: TGTGCCAGCTCATCCGGCGTAGGACAGGGGGCCGGGGATGAAAAACTGTTTTTT

size: -
V: TRBV12-5
D: TRBD1
J: TRBJ2-7
CDR3: CASASGYGQGAYEQYF
DNA: TGTGCTAGTGCCTCGGGGTATGGACAGGGGGCCTACGAGCAGTACTTC

size: -
V: TRBV2
D: -
J: TRBJ1-2
CDR3: CASKRRDTVNYGYTF
DNA: TGTGCCAGCAAACGCCGGGACACAGTTAACTATGGCTACACCTTC

size: -
V: TRBV5-4
D: -
J: TRBJ2-2
CDR3: CASSLGHQTNTGELFF
DNA: TGTGCCAGCAGCTTGGGGCACCAAACGAACACCGGGGAGCTGTTTTTT

size: -
V: TRBV9
D: TRBD1
J: TRBJ1-1
CDR3: CASSVEGGRTGATFF
DNA: TGTGCCAGCAGCGTAGAGGGGGGGCGGACAGGGGCAACTTTCTTT

size: -
V: TRBV19
D: TRBD1
J: TRBJ1-1
CDR3: CASSSRDRGNTEAFF
DNA: TGTGCCAGTAGTAGCCGGGACAGGGGGAACACTGAAGCTTTCTTT

size: -
V: TRBV2
D: TRBD1
J: TRBJ2-2
CDR3: CASSSTGGRGTGELFF
DNA: TGTGCCAGCAGTTCCACAGGGGGCCGCGGCACCGGGGAGCTGTTTTTT

size: -
V: TRBV5-4
D: TRBD2
J: TRBJ2-1
CDR3: CASSLGLADYNEQFF
DNA: TGTGCCAGCAGCTTGGGACTAGCGGATTACAATGAGCAGTTCTTC

size: -
V: TRBV6-5
D: -
J: TRBJ2-7
CDR3: CASSSGTPFYEQYF
DNA: TGTGCCAGCAGTTCTGGGACACCCTTCTACGAGCAGTACTTC

size: once
V: TRBV6-6
D: TRBD1
J: TRBJ1-2
CDR3: CASRDRGYYGYTF
DNA: TGTGCCAGCAGGGACAGGGGCTATTATGGCTACACCTTC